The 6 T cell receptor beta chains below come from one sample, sequenced in a study of blood T cell repertoires in COVID-19. Libraries were prepared by immunoSEQ multiplex PCR; TCRdb keeps only in-frame clonotypes and omits some of them. The sample yields approximately 200,000 clones, approximately 81% seen once. What was sequenced was PBMCs or T cells enriched from blood (not recorded which). The receptor set was obtained from a man in his forties who had recovered from COVID-19.

CDR3 region: CASSETTGGFYEQYF. The CDR3 region has the DNA TGTGCCAGCAGCGAAACGACAGGGGGCTTCTACGAGCAGTACTTC. The chain recombines TRBV7-8 with TRBJ2-7, with TRBD1 identical over 10 bases. The germline CDR1 and CDR2 sequences are SGHVS and FQNEAQ. The CDR3 is 15 residues long. Germline trimming cut 5 bases from V and 3 bases from J; bases unmatched to any gene: 7.

There are a few counts of this clone. The rearrangement joins TRBV2 to TRBJ2-1, with 10 bases matching TRBD2. CDR3 length: 15 residues. Germline CDR1 and CDR2: SNHLY and FYNNEI. The J segment lost 2 bases and the V segment lost 5 bases, leaving 3 bases of the junction unmatched. The CDR3 spells CASSWTSGTYNEQFF. As DNA, the CDR3 is TGTGCCAGCAGTTGGACTAGCGGTACCTACAATGAGCAGTTCTTC.

This clone was seen once. The chain recombines TRBV6-2 or TRBV6-3 with TRBJ1-5, with 11 bases that match TRBD1. The germline V gene has CDR1 MNHEY and CDR2 SVGEGT. V shed 3 bases and J 3 bases; nucleotides not matched to a gene: 7. The length of the CDR3 is 17 residues. CDR3 residues: CASSYPGQGDFNQPQHF. CDR3 DNA: TGTGCCAGCAGTTATCCGGGACAGGGGGACTTCAATCAGCCCCAGCATTTT.

The rearrangement joins TRBV10-2 to TRBJ2-7, with D unclear. This CDR3 comprises 12 residues. Germline CDR1 is WSHSY and CDR2 is SAAADI. V was pared by 6 bases and J by 0 bases, with 6 bases between. The CDR3 DNA is TGCGCCAGCAGCCTTAGCTCCTACGAGCAGTACTTC. Translation gives CASSLSSYEQYF.

This clone was detected a few times. The V gene is TRBV19, the J gene TRBJ1-5; a weak D match, TRBD1 (5 bases). The V and J ends lost 5 bases and 2 bases respectively, with 22 bases between them. The CDR3 extends over 18 amino acids. Germline V gene sequence: CDR1 LNHDA, CDR2 SQIVND (reference sequence). The CDR3 is CASSPILGGDRGNQPQHF. In DNA form, the CDR3 reads TGTGCCAGTAGTCCCATTTTGGGGGGGGACCGGGGCAATCAGCCCCAGCATTTT.

The chain combines TRBV19 with TRBJ2-7, with D uncertain. The CDR3 totals 13 residues. V dropped 0 bases and J dropped 5 bases, with 8 bases sitting between them. Per the germline V gene, CDR1 is LNHDA and CDR2 is SQIVND (reference sequence). CDR3 DNA: TGTGCCAGTAGTATAGATCGGAGAGACGAGCAGTACTTC. This translates into CASSIDRRDEQYF.